This T cell receptor beta chain stems from a study of T-cell memory formation after mild COVID-19. Study results and limitations: Mainly in CM and EM were contracting CD4+ clones; CD8+ were in EMRA. The authors left the SARS-CoV-2 specificity of second-wave clones peaking on day 37 unconfirmed.

TCRdb analysed the 5' RACE reads with MiXCR anew, one entry per CDR3 protein. The sample has roughly 600,000 distinct CDR3 sequences; about a sixth are singletons. V lost 3 bases and J lost 2, with 14 bases in between. The CDR3 contains 15 residues. In the case of this clonotype: Its matching antigen is unknown.

The chain combines TRBV23-1 with TRBJ2-7; TRBD1 might be the D (6 bases). TRBV23-1 is noted as an ORF with a role that remains uncertain. This TCR came from an adult woman who had mild COVID-19 (a few samples of this study predate the infection). Cell type and time point are not known. Input material: PBMCs or a T cell subset sorted from them (not recorded which). The CDR3 here is CASSQGRGDPYEQYF. The CDR3 DNA follows: TGCGCCAGCAGTCAGGGCAGGGGTGACCCCTACGAGCAGTACTTC.